This T cell receptor beta chain emerged from a study of preoperative IRX-2 immunotherapy in early breast cancer. Sequenced by immunoSEQ multiplex PCR; TCRdb stores in-frame clones only, minus some. The sample has approximately 24,000 clones, 75% to 90% seen once. This sample's treatment: preoperative locoregional IRX-2 cytokine immunotherapy. Patients received preoperative, locoregional IRX-2 cytokine immunotherapy in a phase Ib study. V lost 1 base, J lost 11 bases, and 14 bases lay in between. This CDR3 contains 12 residues. In germline, CDR1 is SQVTM, CDR2 ANQGSEA. This clonotype was obtained from a human donor with breast cancer. The chain recombines TRBV29-1 with TRBJ2-5, with TRBD1 as a possible D gene (5 bases). Specimen: lymph node tissue, collected after IRX-2 immunotherapy. CDR3 nucleotide sequence: TGCAGCGTTGAAGGGGGCCCGAACAGTCAGTACTTC. It yields the protein CSVEGGPNSQYF.